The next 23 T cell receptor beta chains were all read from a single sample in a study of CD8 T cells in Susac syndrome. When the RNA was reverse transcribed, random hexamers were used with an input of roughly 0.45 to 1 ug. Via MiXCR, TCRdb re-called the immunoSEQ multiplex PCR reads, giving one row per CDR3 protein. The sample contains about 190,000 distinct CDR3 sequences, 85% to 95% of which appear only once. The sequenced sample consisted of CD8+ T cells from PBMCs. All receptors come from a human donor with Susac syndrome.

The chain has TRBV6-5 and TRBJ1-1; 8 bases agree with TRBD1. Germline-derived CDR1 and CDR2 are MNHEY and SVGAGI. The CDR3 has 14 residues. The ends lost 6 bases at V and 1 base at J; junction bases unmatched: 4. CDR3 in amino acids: CASRLGQGNTEAFF. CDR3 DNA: TGTGCCAGCAGACTAGGACAGGGGAACACTGAAGCTTTCTTT.

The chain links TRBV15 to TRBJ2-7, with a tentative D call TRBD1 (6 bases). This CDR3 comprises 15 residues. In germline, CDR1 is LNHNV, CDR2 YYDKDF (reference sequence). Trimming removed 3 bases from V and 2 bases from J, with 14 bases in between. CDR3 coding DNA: TGTGCCACCAGCAGGGAGGACAGTGGGACCTACGAGCAGTACTTC. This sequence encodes CATSREDSGTYEQYF.

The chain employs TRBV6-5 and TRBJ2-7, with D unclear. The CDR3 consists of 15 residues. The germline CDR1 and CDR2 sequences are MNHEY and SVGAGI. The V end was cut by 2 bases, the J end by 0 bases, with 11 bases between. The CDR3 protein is CASSYSTESSYEQYF. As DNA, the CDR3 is TGTGCCAGCAGTTACAGCACGGAGAGCTCCTACGAGCAGTACTTC.

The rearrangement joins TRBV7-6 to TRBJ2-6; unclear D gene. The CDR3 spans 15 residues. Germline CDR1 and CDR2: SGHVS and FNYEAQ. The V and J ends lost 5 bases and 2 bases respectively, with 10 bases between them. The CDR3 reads CASSRRQTGANVLTF. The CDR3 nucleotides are TGTGCCAGCAGCCGAAGACAAACTGGGGCCAACGTCCTGACTTTC.

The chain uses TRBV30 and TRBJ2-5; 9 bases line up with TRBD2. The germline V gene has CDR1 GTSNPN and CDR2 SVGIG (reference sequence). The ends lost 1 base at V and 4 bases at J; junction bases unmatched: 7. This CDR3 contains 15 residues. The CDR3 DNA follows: TGTGCCTGGAGTGCGGGAGAAGCGGGGGGAGAGACCCAGTACTTC. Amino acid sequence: CAWSAGEAGGETQYF. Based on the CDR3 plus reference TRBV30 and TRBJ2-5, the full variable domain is SQTIHQWPATLVQPVGSPLSLECTVEGTSNPNLYWYRQAAGRGLQLLFYSVGIGQISSEVPQNLSASRPQDRQFILSSKKLLLSDSGFYLCAWSAGEAGGETQYFGPGTRLLVL.

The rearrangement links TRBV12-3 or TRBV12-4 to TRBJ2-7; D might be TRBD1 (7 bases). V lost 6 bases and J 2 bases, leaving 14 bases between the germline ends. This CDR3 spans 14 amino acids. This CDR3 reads CASREGQTTYEQYF. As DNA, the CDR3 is TGTGCCAGCAGGGAGGGACAGACCACCTACGAGCAGTACTTC.

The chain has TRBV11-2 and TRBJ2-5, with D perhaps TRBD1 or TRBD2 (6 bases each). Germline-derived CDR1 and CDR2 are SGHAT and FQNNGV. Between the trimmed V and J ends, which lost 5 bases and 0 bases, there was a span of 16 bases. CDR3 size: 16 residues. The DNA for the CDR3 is TGTGCCAGCAGCCTTAGCGACGGGGGCTACCAAGAGACCCAGTACTTC. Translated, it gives CASSLSDGGYQETQYF.

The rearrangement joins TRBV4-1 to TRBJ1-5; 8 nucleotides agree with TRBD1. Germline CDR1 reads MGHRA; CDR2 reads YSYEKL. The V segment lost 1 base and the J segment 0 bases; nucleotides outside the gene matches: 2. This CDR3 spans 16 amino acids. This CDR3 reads CASSQGQGASNQPQHF. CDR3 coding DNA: TGCGCCAGCAGCCAAGGGCAGGGGGCTAGCAATCAGCCCCAGCATTTT.

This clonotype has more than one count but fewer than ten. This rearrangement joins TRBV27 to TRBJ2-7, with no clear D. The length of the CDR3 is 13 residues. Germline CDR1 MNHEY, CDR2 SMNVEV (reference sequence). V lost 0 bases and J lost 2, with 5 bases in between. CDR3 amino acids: CASSLSGPYEQYF. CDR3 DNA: TGTGCCAGCAGTTTATCCGGTCCCTACGAGCAGTACTTC.

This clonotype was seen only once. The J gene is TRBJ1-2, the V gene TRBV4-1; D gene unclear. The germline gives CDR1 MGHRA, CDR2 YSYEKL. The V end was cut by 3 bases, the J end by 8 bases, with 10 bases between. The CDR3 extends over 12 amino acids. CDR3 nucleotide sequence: TGCGCCAGCAGCCATGGGTTTGACGGCTACACCTTC. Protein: CASSHGFDGYTF.

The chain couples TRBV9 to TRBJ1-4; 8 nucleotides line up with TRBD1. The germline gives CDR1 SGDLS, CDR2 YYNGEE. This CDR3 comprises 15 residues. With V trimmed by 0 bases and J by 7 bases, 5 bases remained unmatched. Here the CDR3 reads CASSVVGQGGEKLFF. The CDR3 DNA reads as TGTGCCAGCAGCGTAGTAGGACAGGGTGGTGAAAAACTGTTTTTT.

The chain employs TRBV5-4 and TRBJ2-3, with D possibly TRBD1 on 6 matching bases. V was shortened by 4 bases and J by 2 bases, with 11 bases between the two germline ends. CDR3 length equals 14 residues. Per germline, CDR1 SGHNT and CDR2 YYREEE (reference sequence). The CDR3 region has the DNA TGTGCCAGCAGCGGACAGACTGACACAGATACGCAGTATTTT. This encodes CASSGQTDTDTQYF.

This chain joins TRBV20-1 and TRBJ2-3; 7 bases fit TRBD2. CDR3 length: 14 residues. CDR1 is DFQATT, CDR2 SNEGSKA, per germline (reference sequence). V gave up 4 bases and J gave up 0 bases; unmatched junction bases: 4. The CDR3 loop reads CSATSSGSTDTQYF. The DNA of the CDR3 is TGCAGTGCTACATCTAGCGGAAGCACAGATACGCAGTATTTT.

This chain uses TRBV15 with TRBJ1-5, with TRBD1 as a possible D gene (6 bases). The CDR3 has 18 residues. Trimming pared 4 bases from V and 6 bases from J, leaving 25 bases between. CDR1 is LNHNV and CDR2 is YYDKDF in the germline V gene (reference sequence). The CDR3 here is CATSTVPQGLDVSQPQHF. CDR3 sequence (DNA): TGTGCCACCAGCACCGTTCCACAGGGTTTAGATGTAAGTCAGCCCCAGCATTTT.

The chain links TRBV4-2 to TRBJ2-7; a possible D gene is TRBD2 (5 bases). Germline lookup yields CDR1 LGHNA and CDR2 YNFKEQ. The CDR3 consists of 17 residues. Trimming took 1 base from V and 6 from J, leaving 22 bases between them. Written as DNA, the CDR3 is TGTGCCAGCAGCCAAGGAGCGACCTCGAGCGGTTTCGCCGAGCAGTACTTC. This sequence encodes CASSQGATSSGFAEQYF.

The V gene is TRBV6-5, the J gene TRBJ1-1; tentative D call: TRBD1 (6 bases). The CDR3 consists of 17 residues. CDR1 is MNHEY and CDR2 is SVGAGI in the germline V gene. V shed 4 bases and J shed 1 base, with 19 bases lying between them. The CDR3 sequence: CASSSSGHSWGNTEAFF. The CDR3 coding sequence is TGTGCCAGCAGTTCCTCGGGACACTCCTGGGGGAACACTGAAGCTTTCTTT.

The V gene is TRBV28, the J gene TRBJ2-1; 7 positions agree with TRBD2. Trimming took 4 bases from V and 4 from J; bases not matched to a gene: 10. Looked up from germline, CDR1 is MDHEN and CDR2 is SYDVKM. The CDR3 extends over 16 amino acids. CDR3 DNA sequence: TGTGCCAGCAGTTCCTTGGTGGGAGGGAGGTACAATGAGCAGTTCTTC. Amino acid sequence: CASSSLVGGRYNEQFF.

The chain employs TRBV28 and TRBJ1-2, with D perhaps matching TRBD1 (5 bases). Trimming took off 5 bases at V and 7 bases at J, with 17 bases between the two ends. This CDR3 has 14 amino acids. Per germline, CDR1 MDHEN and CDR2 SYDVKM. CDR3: CASSPPGGGAGYTF. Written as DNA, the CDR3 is TGTGCCAGCAGTCCACCGGGCGGGGGAGCTGGCTACACCTTC.

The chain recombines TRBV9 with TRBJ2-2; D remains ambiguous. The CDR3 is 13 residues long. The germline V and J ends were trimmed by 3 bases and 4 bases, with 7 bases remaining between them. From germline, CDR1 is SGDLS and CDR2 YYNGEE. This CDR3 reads CASSDRFTGELFF. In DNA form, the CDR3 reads TGTGCCAGCAGCGACAGATTCACCGGGGAGCTGTTTTTT.

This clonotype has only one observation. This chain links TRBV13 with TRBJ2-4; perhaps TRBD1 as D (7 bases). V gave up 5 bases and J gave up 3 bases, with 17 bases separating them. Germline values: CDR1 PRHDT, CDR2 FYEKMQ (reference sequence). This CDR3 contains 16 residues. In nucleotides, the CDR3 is TGTGCCAGCAGCGGCCCGACAGGGAGGAGCAAAAACATTCAGTACTTC. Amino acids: CASSGPTGRSKNIQYF.

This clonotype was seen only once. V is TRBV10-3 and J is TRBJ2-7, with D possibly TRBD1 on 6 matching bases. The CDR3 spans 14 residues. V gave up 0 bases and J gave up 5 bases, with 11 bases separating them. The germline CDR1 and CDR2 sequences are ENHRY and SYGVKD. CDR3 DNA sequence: TGTGCCATCAGTGAGTCTACAGGGTCAAACGAGCAGTACTTC. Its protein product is CAISESTGSNEQYF.

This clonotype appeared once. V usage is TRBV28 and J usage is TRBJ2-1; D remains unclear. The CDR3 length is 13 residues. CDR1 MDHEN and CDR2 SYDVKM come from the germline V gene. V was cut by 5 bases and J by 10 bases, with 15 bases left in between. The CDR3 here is CASSPDGPWEQFF. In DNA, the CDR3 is TGTGCCAGCAGTCCGGACGGCCCGTGGGAGCAGTTCTTC.

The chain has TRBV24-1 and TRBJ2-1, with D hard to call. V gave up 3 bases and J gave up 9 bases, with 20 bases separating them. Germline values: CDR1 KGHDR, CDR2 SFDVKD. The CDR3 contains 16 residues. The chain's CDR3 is CATSDETGYRISEQFF. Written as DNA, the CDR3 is TGTGCCACCAGTGATGAGACTGGGTACCGAATAAGTGAGCAGTTCTTC.